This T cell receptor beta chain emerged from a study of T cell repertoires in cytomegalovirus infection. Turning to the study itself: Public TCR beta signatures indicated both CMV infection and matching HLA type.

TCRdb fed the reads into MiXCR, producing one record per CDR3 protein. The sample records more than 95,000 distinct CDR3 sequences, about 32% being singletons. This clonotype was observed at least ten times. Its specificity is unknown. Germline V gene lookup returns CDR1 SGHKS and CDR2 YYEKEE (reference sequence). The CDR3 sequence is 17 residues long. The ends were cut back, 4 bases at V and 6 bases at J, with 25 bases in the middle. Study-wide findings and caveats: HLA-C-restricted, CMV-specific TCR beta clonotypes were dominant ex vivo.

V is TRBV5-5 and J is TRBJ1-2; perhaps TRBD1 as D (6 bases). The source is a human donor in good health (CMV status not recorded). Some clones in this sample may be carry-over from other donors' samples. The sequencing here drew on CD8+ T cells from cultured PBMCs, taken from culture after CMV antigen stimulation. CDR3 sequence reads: CASSTLGSGGAGDGYTF. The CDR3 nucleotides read TGTGCCAGCAGCACACTAGGGAGCGGGGGCGCCGGGGATGGCTACACCTTC.